The clone carrying this T cell receptor beta chain was detected only a few times. The antigen is not known. V was clipped by 1 base and J by 6 bases, with 3 bases between them. This CDR3 comprises 11 residues. Germline V gene data show CDR1 as SEHNR and CDR2 as FQNEAQ (reference sequence). Individual cDNA molecules received unique molecular identifiers during library preparation. Via MiXCR, TCRdb re-called the 5' RACE reads, giving one row per CDR3 protein. This table has approximately 50,000 distinct CDR3 sequences, approximately 12% appearing once. These data originate in a study of early T cells in non-severe SARS-CoV-2 infection. Study in general: It was bulk RNA from unsorted whole blood that was sequenced, and the chains were unpaired.

Study-level points and caveats: VDJdb matching, biased toward anti-spike CD8 responses, missed private and CD4 specificities.

Sequencing was done on a sample of whole blood. The clonotype comes from an adult who was a healthcare worker with PCR-confirmed SARS-CoV-2 infection or an uninfected control (not recorded which). This chain joins TRBV7-9 and TRBJ1-1; no clear D. CDR3 in amino acids: CASSLVPEAFF. The CDR3 nucleotides are TGTGCCAGCAGCTTAGTACCTGAAGCTTTCTTT.